Following are 17 T cell receptor beta chains from one sample sequenced in a study of regulatory T cells in long-lasting Graves disease. Library construction for TCR beta used iRepertoire HTBI primers and Arm-PCR of CDR3 regions. TCRdb re-derived calls from the multiplex PCR reads in MiXCR, one entry per CDR3 protein. The sample records some 450,000 distinct CDR3 sequences, about 15% being singletons. Indicated time point: newly diagnosed GD, antithyroid drugs for less than 3 months. PBMC RNA was the source of the TCR library. These data also featured in a second study, about T cells in Graves' hyperthyroidism and ophthalmopathy.

The sequencing here drew on peripheral blood mononuclear cells (PBMCs), taken at new diagnosis, from a patient treated with antithyroid drugs. The receptors were sampled from a woman aged 25 to 39 with Graves disease.

The chain uses TRBV29-1 and TRBJ2-4; D gene unclear. Trimming left V 3 bases short and J 0 bases short, with 6 bases between. Germline CDR1 and CDR2: SQVTM and ANQGSEA. The CDR3 covers 13 residues. For the CDR3, the DNA is TGCAGCGTTGACCGGTTAGCCAAAAACATTCAGTACTTC. As protein: CSVDRLAKNIQYF.

This clonotype was seen at least ten times. The chain couples TRBV30 to TRBJ1-1; TRBD1 agrees at 7 bases. The CDR3 is made up of 12 amino acids. In germline, CDR1 is GTSNPN, CDR2 SVGIG (reference sequence). V was clipped by 3 bases and J by 11 bases; unmatched bases: 9. CDR3 amino acids: CAWRTGETGAFF. The CDR3 DNA follows: TGTGCCTGGAGGACGGGGGAGACAGGGGCTTTCTTT.

Notes on this clonotype: One base away lies a much larger clone, so this may be a sequencing read error. Here the CDR3 reads CSAWATTNQPLHF. The DNA for the CDR3 is TGCAGTGCTTGGGCAACTACTAATCAGCCCCTGCATTTT. V usage is TRBV20-1 and J usage is TRBJ1-5; D unclear. The length of the CDR3 is 13 residues. Germline CDR1 reads DFQATT; CDR2 reads SNEGSKA (reference sequence).

With regard to this clonotype: A single base is all that separates this from a far larger clone, so a read error is likely. This rearrangement joins TRBV20-1 to TRBJ2-7; TRBD1 matches 7 bases. The CDR3 spans 18 residues. Trimming at V came to 1 base and at J to 7 bases, leaving 22 bases not matched to a gene. The V gene's germline CDR1 is DFQATT and CDR2 SNEGSKA (reference sequence). The CDR3 here is CSARGVADRRNSYNEQYF. In DNA, the CDR3 is TGCAGTGCTAGAGGCGTTGCGGACAGGCGGAATTCCTACAATGAGCAGTACTTC.

This clonotype was picked up many times. The rearrangement uses TRBV6-1 and TRBJ2-7; TRBD1 is a possible D gene (5 bases). CDR1 and CDR2 from the germline V gene are MNHNS and SASEGT. V lost 7 bases and J lost 2, with 12 bases in between. The CDR3 consists of 13 residues. This CDR3 reads CASISQGPYEQYF. The CDR3 DNA reads TGTGCCAGCATAAGCCAGGGTCCCTACGAGCAGTACTTC.

This clonotype was recorded many times. J is TRBJ1-2 and V is TRBV6-1; tentatively, D is TRBD1 (6 bases). CDR1 MNHNS and CDR2 SASEGT come from the germline V gene. This CDR3 comprises 13 residues. The V end lost 0 bases, the J end lost 8 bases, and 10 bases lay between the germline ends. The CDR3 region has the DNA TGTGCCAGCAGTGAAGCAAGGGGGGACGGCTACACCTTC. Amino acids: CASSEARGDGYTF.

This clonotype showed up many times. The rearrangement links TRBV11-3 to TRBJ2-1; D gene ambiguous. The CDR3 has 15 amino acids. CDR1 and CDR2 from the germline V gene are SGHNT and YENEEA. V gave up 0 bases and J gave up 2 bases, with 8 bases separating them. The CDR3 DNA reads as TGTGCCAGCAGCTTAGAGTGGGGTCCCTACAATGAGCAGTTCTTC. Amino acid sequence: CASSLEWGPYNEQFF.

The chain employs TRBV3-1 and TRBJ2-1, with a weak D call TRBD2 (5 bases). CDR3 size: 15 residues. The V and J ends lost 1 base and 7 bases respectively, with 14 bases between them. Germline loops: CDR1 LGHDT, CDR2 YNNKEL (reference sequence). CDR3 coding DNA: TGTGCCAGCAGCCAAGGGACTCGTTCGGGTAATGAGCAGTTCTTC. Amino acids: CASSQGTRSGNEQFF.

This clonotype occurred many times. The chain is built from TRBV5-8 and TRBJ2-2, with 10 bases identical to TRBD2. Germline-derived CDR1 and CDR2 are SGHTS and YDEGEE. V lost 4 bases and J lost 5; bases outside the gene matches: 11. The CDR3 length is 17 residues. The chain's CDR3 is CASSNGGTSVGTGELFF. The CDR3 region has the DNA TGTGCCAGCAGCAATGGAGGGACTAGCGTGGGGACCGGGGAGCTGTTTTTT. The full variable domain, in which reference TRBV5-8 and TRBJ2-2 provide the parts outside the CDR3, is EAGVTQSPTHLIKTRGQQATLRCSPISGHTSVYWYQQALGLGLQFLLWYDEGEERNRGNFPPRFSGRQFPNYSSELNVNALELEDSALYLCASSNGGTSVGTGELFFGEGSRLTVL.

This clonotype was detected only a few times. This chain connects TRBV5-1 to TRBJ2-7; the match to TRBD1 covers 7 bases. Germline V CDR1 and CDR2: SGHRS, YFSETQ. The V gene end was trimmed by 2 bases and the J gene end by 4 bases; junction bases not matched to a gene: 6. The CDR3 runs 14 residues. The CDR3 loop is CASSLTGELYEQYF. CDR3 nucleotide sequence: TGCGCCAGCAGCTTAACAGGGGAACTTTACGAGCAGTACTTC. Based on the CDR3 plus reference TRBV5-1 and TRBJ2-7, the full variable domain is KAGVTQTPRYLIKTRGQQVTLSCSPISGHRSVSWYQQTPGQGLQFLFEYFSETQRNKGNFPGRFSGRQFSNSRSEMNVSTLELGDSALYLCASSLTGELYEQYFGPGTRLTVT.

This clonotype was detected many times. The genes are TRBV28 and TRBJ1-4; D unclear. Germline CDR1 MDHEN, CDR2 SYDVKM. V was pared by 5 bases and J by 4 bases, with 5 bases between. The CDR3 runs 12 residues. The CDR3, as DNA: TGTGCCAGCAGTCCACTTAATGAAAAACTGTTTTTT. It codes for CASSPLNEKLFF.

This clonotype was recorded a few times. The germline gene is not matched at one end of the junction; a read error may be the cause. The chain joins TRBV7-7 to TRBJ2-1, with 9 positions matching TRBD2. The CDR3 totals 15 residues. The germline V gene has CDR1 SSHAT and CDR2 FNYEAQ (reference sequence). The CDR3 coding sequence is TGTGCTAGCAGTCGATTGGGCGGGAGGGCAAATGAGCAGTTCTTC. Protein sequence: CASSRLGGRANEQFF.

This clonotype was seen many times. The chain's CDR3 is CASSRDRGLGNEQFF. In DNA, the CDR3 is TGTGCCAGCAGCCGCGACAGGGGGCTCGGCAATGAGCAGTTCTTC. This chain joins TRBV28 and TRBJ2-1; 10 bases map to TRBD1. Germline V gene data show CDR1 as MDHEN and CDR2 as SYDVKM. The V and J ends lost 6 bases and 6 bases, in that order; junction bases with no gene match: 8. The CDR3 length is 15 residues. Supplemented by reference TRBV28 and TRBJ2-1, the full variable domain reads DVKVTQSSRYLVKRTGEKVFLECVQDMDHENMFWYRQDPGLGLRLIYFSYDVKMKEKGDIPEGYSVSREKKERFSLILESASTNQTSMYLCASSRDRGLGNEQFFGPGTRLTVL.

This clonotype was detected many times. The chain employs TRBV3-1 and TRBJ2-1; 8 bases agree with TRBD1. Germline loops: CDR1 LGHDT, CDR2 YNNKEL (reference sequence). The CDR3 length is 15 residues. Losses at the gene ends were 4 bases for V and 6 bases for J; bases not matched to a gene: 8. The CDR3 sequence is CASSPPTTGGNEQFF. CDR3 coding DNA: TGTGCCAGCAGCCCGCCAACCACAGGGGGCAATGAGCAGTTCTTC.

Comment on this clonotype: A much more abundant neighbour one base away suggests this may be a read error. The CDR3 carries no conserved terminal phenylalanine or tryptophan, so it likely arises from a read error. The V gene is TRBV20-1, the J gene TRBJ2-1; 7 nucleotides agree with TRBD1. CDR3 length equals 11 residues. Losses at the gene ends were 4 bases for V and 8 bases for J; bases not matched to a gene: 2. Germline CDR1 reads DFQATT; CDR2 reads SNEGSKA (reference sequence). The CDR3 DNA sequence: TGCAGTGCTACCCAGGGGGATGAGCAGTTCTCC. Protein sequence: CSATQGDEQFS.

In regard to this clonotype: A much more abundant neighbour one base away suggests this may be a read error. This CDR3 is missing its conserved last phenylalanine or tryptophan, likely due to a read error. The J gene is TRBJ2-1, the V gene TRBV20-1; the D gene is possibly TRBD1 (6 bases). Germline V lookup: CDR1 DFQATT, CDR2 SNEGSKA (reference sequence). V was trimmed by 1 base and J by 7 bases, leaving 17 bases between them. The CDR3 spans 15 residues. The CDR3 region has the DNA TGCAGTGCTAGAGCCCAGGGGTTTGTAAGGAATGAGCAGTTCCTC. It translates to CSARAQGFVRNEQFL.

This clonotype was counted a few times. The rearrangement uses TRBV30 and TRBJ2-7; D gene ambiguous. Germline V gene lookup returns CDR1 GTSNPN and CDR2 SVGIG (reference sequence). V lost 2 bases and J lost 6, with 11 bases in between. This CDR3 has 12 amino acids. CDR3 sequence reads: CAWSPTGREQYF. The CDR3 nucleotides read TGTGCCTGGAGTCCGACCGGCCGCGAGCAGTACTTC.